This T cell receptor (beta chain) was retrieved from a study of tumor-infiltrating lymphocytes in oesophageal squamous cell carcinoma. This clonotype was picked up many times. TCRdb redid the calling of the PCR reads with MiXCR, one entry per CDR3 protein. The sample carries approximately 19,000 distinct CDR3 sequences, roughly 53% recorded once. Germline lookup yields CDR1 MNHNS and CDR2 SASEGT. The CDR3 has 13 residues. J gave up 7 bases and V 8 bases, and 7 bases lay outside the gene matches. The sequence was collected from a male donor with esophageal squamous cell carcinoma. Specimen: esophageal tumor tissue. This chain connects TRBV6-1 to TRBJ2-1, with 8 bases identical to TRBD2. As DNA, the CDR3 is TGTGCCAGCTCCGGGGGGGCCGATAATGAGCAGTTCTTC. Protein: CASSGGADNEQFF.